The next 2 T cell receptor beta chains were all read from a single sample in a study of CD8+ T cells in alopecia areata. Extraction and reverse transcription of RNA yielded cDNA as the sequencing template. Libraries were prepared by immunoSEQ multiplex PCR; TCRdb keeps only in-frame clonotypes and omits some of them. Recorded here are around 100,000 clones, none singletons. Sample: lesional skin. These receptors were obtained from a C3H/HeJ mouse with alopecia areata. This strain has MHC haplotype H2-k.

In this sample, this clone turned up many times. All gene names here are mouse names. From the germline J gene comes the end of the CDR3, since the read stops 4 residues before it. This chain joins TRBV14 and TRBJ1-2; TRBD1 matches at 10 bases. Per germline, CDR1 SGHDT and CDR2 FRDEAV. This CDR3 comprises 15 residues. The ends lost 5 bases at V and 0 bases at J; junction bases unmatched: 4. Partial CDR3 DNA: TGTGCCAGCAGCCCCGGGACAGGGGCAAACTCC. It translates to CASSPGTGANS. The CDR3 as a whole reads CASSPGTGANSDYTF.

Remarks on this clone: The genes are named according to mouse. Sequencing ends 4 residues short of the CDR3 end; the germline J gene provides the rest. This chain connects TRBV19 to TRBJ1-4; 11 bases match TRBD1. The length of the CDR3 is 15 residues. Germline V lookup: CDR1 FNHDT, CDR2 SITEND (reference sequence). The CDR3 DNA, read in part, is TGTGCCAGCAGTATGACGGACAGGGGGCCCGAA. Residues: CASSMTDRGPE. The complete CDR3 reads CASSMTDRGPERLFF.